This T cell receptor (beta chain) was recovered during a study of vaccination effects on CD4 cells after COVID-19. Profiling relied on immunoSEQ multiplex PCR, and the TCRdb table lists in-frame clones only, not all of them. Of under 45,000 clones in the sample, 77% were seen once. For this clone: Its cognate antigen is unknown.

Antigen-specific CD4+ T cells were first expanded with viral peptide pools by the ViraFEST assay and only then sequenced. At the end of nine to ten days of culture, CD4+ T cells were isolated. Neither prior SARS-CoV-2 infection nor positive nucleocapsid antibodies were present in the vaccine recipients. Germline V gives CDR1 KGHSH, CDR2 LQKENI. V was clipped by 5 bases and J by 5 bases, with 9 bases between them. This CDR3 is built from 13 residues. The chain combines TRBV18 with TRBJ1-4; D unresolved. Sequences were derived from CD4+ T cells from PBMCs cultured with HCoV-NL63 spike peptides, sampled before COVID-19 vaccination. The clonotype comes from a human donor who received a COVID-19 vaccine. The chain's CDR3 is CASSYGKNEKLFF. The CDR3, as DNA: TGTGCCAGCTCATACGGGAAAAATGAAAAACTGTTTTTT.